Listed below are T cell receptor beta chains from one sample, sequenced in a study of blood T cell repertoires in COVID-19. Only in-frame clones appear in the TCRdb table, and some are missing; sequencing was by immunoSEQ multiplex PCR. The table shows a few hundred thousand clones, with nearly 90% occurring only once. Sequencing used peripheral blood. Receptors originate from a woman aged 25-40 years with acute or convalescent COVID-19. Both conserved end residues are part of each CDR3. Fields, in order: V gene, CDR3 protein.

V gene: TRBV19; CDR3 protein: CASSAGLSNQPQHF
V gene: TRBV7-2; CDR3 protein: CASSLQTSAETQYF
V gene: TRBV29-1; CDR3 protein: CSSTGRFGNTEAFF
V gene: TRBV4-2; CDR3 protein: CASSQESGLAGDLTYEQYF
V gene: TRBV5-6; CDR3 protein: CASSPDRTGEAFF
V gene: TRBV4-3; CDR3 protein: CASSLAEWDYRTGELFF
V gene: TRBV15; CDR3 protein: CATSPRGAAYNEQFF
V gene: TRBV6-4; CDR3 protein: CASSVAASSYNEQFF
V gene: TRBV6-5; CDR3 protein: CASTTGTDTDTQYF
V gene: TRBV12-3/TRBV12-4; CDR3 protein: CASSRRGSYEAFF
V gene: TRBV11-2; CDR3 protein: CASSLVGGSQPQHF
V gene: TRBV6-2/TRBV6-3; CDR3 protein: CASSYGRDQGNQPQHF
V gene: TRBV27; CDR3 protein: CASSSGTSQAREQYF
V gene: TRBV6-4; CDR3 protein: CASSEAGLGGYNEQFF
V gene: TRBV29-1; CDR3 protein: CSVDWGLGNTIYF
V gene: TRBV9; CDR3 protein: CASRSPGGMEGYTF
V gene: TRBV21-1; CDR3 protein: CASSKYPHVEVSYNEQFF
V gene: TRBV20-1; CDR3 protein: CSASSAGQGRNTIYF
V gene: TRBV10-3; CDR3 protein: CAISEGTGGYEQYF
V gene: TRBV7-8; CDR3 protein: CASSLDGGAGANVLTF
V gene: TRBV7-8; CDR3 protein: CASSLGTSEFYEQYF
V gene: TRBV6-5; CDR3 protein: CASSLQGVPYNEQFF
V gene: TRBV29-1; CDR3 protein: CSVGGFDTDTQYF
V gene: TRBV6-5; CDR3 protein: CASIQGEQGAGKLFF
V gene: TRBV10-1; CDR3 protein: CASGRTGRNEQYF
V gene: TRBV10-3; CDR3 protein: CAASVSGSENEKLFF
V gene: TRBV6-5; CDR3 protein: CASSQTRLNTGELFF
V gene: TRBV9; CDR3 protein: CASSVAGSPSYEQYF
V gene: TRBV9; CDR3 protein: CASSVVPDTSSTDTQYF
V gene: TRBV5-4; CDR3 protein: CASSLYRGRDEQFF
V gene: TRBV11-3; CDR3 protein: CASSEQGDSFYNEQFF
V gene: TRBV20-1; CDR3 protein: CSASNYKLLPYNEQFF
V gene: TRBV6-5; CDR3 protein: CASRVIGQNTEAFF
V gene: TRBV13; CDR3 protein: CASLRRGHANEKLFF
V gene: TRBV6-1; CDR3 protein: CASSGLAGVLSNEQFF
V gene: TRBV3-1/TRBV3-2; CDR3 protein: CASSQDRTAIYGYTF
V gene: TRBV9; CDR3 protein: CASSVPIAGGSYNEQFF
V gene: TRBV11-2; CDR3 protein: CASSLGGLANSFARFF
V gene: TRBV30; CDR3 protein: CAWNTSPQAFF
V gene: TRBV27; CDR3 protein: CASRTGGSYEQYF
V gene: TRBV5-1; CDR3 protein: CASSFGGRGPDEQYF
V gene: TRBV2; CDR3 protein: CARKGSGANVLTF
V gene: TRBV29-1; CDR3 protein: CSVVTGAGNTIYF
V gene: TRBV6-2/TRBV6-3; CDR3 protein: CASTPYRTSGANNEQFF
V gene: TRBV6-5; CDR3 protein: CASSYSEPGANVLTF
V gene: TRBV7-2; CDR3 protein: CASSPFQSGETQYF
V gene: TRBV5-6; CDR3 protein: CASSLPGQGTYEQYF
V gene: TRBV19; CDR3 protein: CASSIGPLAGGTGELFF
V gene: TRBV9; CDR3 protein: CASNSGGGRETQYF
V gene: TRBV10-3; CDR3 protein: CAISGSPKNTGELFF
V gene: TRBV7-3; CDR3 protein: CASSHLAGNTDTQYF
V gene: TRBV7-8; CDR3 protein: CASSLAGLTTGGNYGYTF